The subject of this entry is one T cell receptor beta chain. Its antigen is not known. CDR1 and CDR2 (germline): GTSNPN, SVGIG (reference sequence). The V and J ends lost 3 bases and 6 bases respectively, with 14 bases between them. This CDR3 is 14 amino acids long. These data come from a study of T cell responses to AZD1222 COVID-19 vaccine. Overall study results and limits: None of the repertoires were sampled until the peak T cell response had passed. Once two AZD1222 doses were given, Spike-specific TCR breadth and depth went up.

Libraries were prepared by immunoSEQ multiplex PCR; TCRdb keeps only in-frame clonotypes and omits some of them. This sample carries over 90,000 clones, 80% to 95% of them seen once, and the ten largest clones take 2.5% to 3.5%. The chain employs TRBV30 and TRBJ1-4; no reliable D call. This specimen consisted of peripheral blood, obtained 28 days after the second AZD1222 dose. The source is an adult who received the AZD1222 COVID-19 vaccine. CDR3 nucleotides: TGTGCCTGGAGCCTACGACGTGTCCATGAAAAACTGTTTTTT. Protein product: CAWSLRRVHEKLFF.